This is a list of T cell receptor beta chains from one sample in a study of vaccination and CD4 T cells after COVID-19. TCRdb recomputed calls from the PCR reads with MiXCR, one row per CDR3 protein. The sample lists under 25,000 distinct CDR3 sequences, around 83% occurring once. These receptors' antigens are unknown. The material was CD4+ T cells from blood, cultured in vitro, obtained after SARS-CoV-2 vaccination. The receptors originated from a human donor who received a COVID-19 vaccine. CDR3s include the opening cysteine and the closing phenylalanine or tryptophan. The order of the fields is J gene, V gene, CDR3 protein.

j_call: TRBJ2-3; v_call: TRBV11-2; cdr3_aa: CASSFRGGRTDTQYF
j_call: TRBJ1-2; v_call: TRBV5-1; cdr3_aa: CASSANRGEYGYTF
j_call: TRBJ2-5; v_call: TRBV20-1; cdr3_aa: CSARPEETQYF
j_call: TRBJ1-4; v_call: TRBV12-3/TRBV12-4; cdr3_aa: CASSETPATNEKLFF
j_call: TRBJ2-1; v_call: TRBV20-1; cdr3_aa: CSVRGVAGAYNEQFF
j_call: TRBJ2-2; v_call: TRBV10-1; cdr3_aa: CASSENRWGAGSGELFF
j_call: TRBJ2-3; v_call: TRBV7-4; cdr3_aa: CASSDTTGTGYTDTQYF
j_call: TRBJ2-6; v_call: TRBV20-1; cdr3_aa: CSASPRRGRGGGANVLTF
j_call: TRBJ1-3; v_call: TRBV19; cdr3_aa: CASSSTGGDGNTIYF
j_call: TRBJ1-5; v_call: TRBV19; cdr3_aa: CASSIDPNRDQPQHF
j_call: TRBJ1-6; v_call: TRBV20-1; cdr3_aa: CSAEGTPNSPLHF
j_call: TRBJ1-1; v_call: TRBV6-1; cdr3_aa: CASLMAQGSTEAFF
j_call: TRBJ1-1; v_call: TRBV10-3; cdr3_aa: CAISESNRNTEAFF
j_call: TRBJ1-3; v_call: TRBV12-3/TRBV12-4; cdr3_aa: CASSLAWQGGNTIYF